This T cell receptor (beta chain) stems from a study of technical replicates of blood from a handful of donors. Clones were read by immunoSEQ multiplex PCR, and TCRdb kept only the in-frame ones, dropping some. This sample has about 68,000 clones, with 95% to 97% found just once. Germline V gene lookup returns CDR1 SGHRS and CDR2 YFSETQ. This CDR3 contains 15 residues. J lost 5 bases, V lost 3 bases, and 10 bases had no gene match. The count of this clone is one. Sequenced material: T cells isolated from PBMCs. The receptor was derived from a human donor in good health. The J gene is TRBJ1-1, the V gene TRBV5-1; 7 nucleotides agree with TRBD1. CDR3: CASSSTGTVSTEAFF. CDR3 DNA sequence: TGCGCCAGCAGCTCTACCGGGACAGTCAGTACTGAAGCTTTCTTT.